A single sample is the source of the 5 T cell receptor beta chains below, sequenced in a study of shared T cell receptors in the human thymus. The assay was immunoSEQ multiplex PCR, and TCRdb's table has in-frame clones only and misses some. The sample shows hundreds of thousands of clones, around 85% of them seen only once. In addition, the sample was reused for a study of human thymus T cells.

Material: thymocytes. Source of these receptors: a girl under three years old with a congenital heart defect.

The chain employs TRBV14 and TRBJ1-6, with 7 bases aligning to TRBD1. CDR1 is SGHDN and CDR2 is FVKESK in the germline V gene. The CDR3 runs to 15 residues. With 3 bases clipped from V and 9 bases from J, the junction kept 8 bases outside the gene matches. In DNA form, the CDR3 reads TGTGCCAGCAGCCAGCTCCGGGACAGACCTTCACCCCTCCACTTT. This encodes CASSQLRDRPSPLHF.

J is TRBJ2-2 and V is TRBV9; 11 bases are a match to TRBD1. V gave up 2 bases and J gave up 5 bases; unmatched junction bases: 11. The CDR3 length is 18 residues. Per the germline V gene, CDR1 is SGDLS and CDR2 is YYNGEE. CDR3 nucleotides: TGTGCCAGCAGCGTCCACCCCGGGACAGGGGGTGAGACCGGGGAGCTGTTTTTT. As protein: CASSVHPGTGGETGELFF.

This chain joins TRBV14 and TRBJ1-1, with D possibly being TRBD1 (6 bases). CDR1 SGHDN and CDR2 FVKESK come from the germline V gene. The CDR3 is made up of 16 amino acids. V was shortened by 1 base and J by 4 bases, with 16 bases between the two germline ends. The DNA of the CDR3 is TGTGCCAGCAGCCAAGCTCAGGGGCCGTTAGGCACTGAAGCTTTCTTT. This translates into CASSQAQGPLGTEAFF.

The rearrangement links TRBV14 to TRBJ1-2; TRBD1 aligns across 8 bases. The CDR3 is 14 residues long. The V segment lost 0 bases and the J segment 6 bases; nucleotides outside the gene matches: 3. Germline loops: CDR1 SGHDN, CDR2 FVKESK. CDR3: CASSQDPGGHGYTF. CDR3 coding DNA: TGTGCCAGCAGCCAAGACCCAGGGGGCCATGGCTACACCTTC.

The V gene is TRBV2, the J gene TRBJ1-5, with D tentatively TRBD1 (5 bases). The CDR3 contains 18 residues. With 6 bases removed from V and 6 bases from J, the gap between germline ends came to 27 bases. CDR1 and CDR2 from the germline V gene are SNHLY and FYNNEI. The CDR3 DNA follows: TGTGCCAGCAGAGCAGGGTGGCCCCCCGGGGGATTTAGTCAGCCCCAGCATTTT. It codes for CASRAGWPPGGFSQPQHF.